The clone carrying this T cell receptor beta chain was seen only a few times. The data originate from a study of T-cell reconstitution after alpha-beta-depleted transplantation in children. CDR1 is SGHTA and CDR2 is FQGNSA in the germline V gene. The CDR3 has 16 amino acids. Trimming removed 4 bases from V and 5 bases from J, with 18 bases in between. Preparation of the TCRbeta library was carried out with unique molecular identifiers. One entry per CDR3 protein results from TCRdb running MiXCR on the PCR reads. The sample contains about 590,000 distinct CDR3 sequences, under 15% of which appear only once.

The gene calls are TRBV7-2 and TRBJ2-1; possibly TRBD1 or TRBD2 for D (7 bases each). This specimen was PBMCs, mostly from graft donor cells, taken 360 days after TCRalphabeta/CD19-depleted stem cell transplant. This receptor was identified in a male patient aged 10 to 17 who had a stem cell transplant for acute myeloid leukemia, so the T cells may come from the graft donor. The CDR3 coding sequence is TGTGCCAGCAGCTCCTCGCGGGACAGCGGGAACAATGAGCAGTTCTTC. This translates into CASSSSRDSGNNEQFF.